The 28 T cell receptor beta chains in this list originate from one sample, sequenced in a study of neurological immune-mediated disorders. TCRdb processed the 5' RACE reads anew with MiXCR; each CDR3 protein has one entry. The sample contains 35,000 to 45,000 distinct CDR3 sequences, 13% to 15% of which appear only once. The sample was PBMCs. These receptors originate from a woman between 50 and 59 years old with HTLV-1-associated myelopathy (HAM/TSP).

This clonotype was seen repeatedly, ten times or more. The chain has TRBV15 and TRBJ2-1; TRBD2 might be the D (5 bases). CDR1 and CDR2 from the germline V gene are LNHNV and YYDKDF (reference sequence). The CDR3 loop spans 15 amino acids. Trimming shortened V by 2 bases and J by 8 bases, and 16 bases separated the two germline ends. CDR3 nucleotide sequence: TGTGCCACCAGCAGAAGAGGGTCCCAGGCCGATGAGCAGTTCTTC. As protein: CATSRRGSQADEQFF.

This clonotype was recorded at least ten times. The rearrangement links TRBV5-1 to TRBJ1-1; D gene uncertain. The CDR3 is 14 residues long. V was trimmed by 1 base and J by 4 bases, leaving 11 bases between them. The germline gives CDR1 SGHRS, CDR2 YFSETQ. The CDR3 sequence is CASSLLGRITEAFF. As DNA, the CDR3 is TGCGCCAGCAGCTTGCTCGGGCGGATCACTGAAGCTTTCTTT.

This clonotype was seen only a few times. V and J are TRBV7-2 and TRBJ2-3, with TRBD1 identical over 8 bases. J gave up 5 bases and V 2 bases, and 9 bases lay outside the gene matches. CDR1 is SGHTA and CDR2 is FQGNSA in the germline V gene. CDR3 length equals 16 residues. CDR3 coding DNA: TGTGCCAGCAGCTTAATCGGCAGGGGGCCGGGAGATACGCAGTATTTT. It is translated as CASSLIGRGPGDTQYF.

On this clonotype itself: The junction does not match germline at one end; this may be a read error. The CDR3, as DNA: TGTGCCAGCTCACCGGGGAATAGTAATCAGCCCCAGTATTTC. It is translated as CASSPGNSNQPQYF. The genes are TRBV18 and TRBJ1-5; D unclear. Per germline, CDR1 KGHSH and CDR2 LQKENI. This CDR3 has 14 residues.

This clonotype was observed at least ten times. The chain carries TRBV20-1 and TRBJ2-7; 13 bases are a match to TRBD2. Germline V lookup: CDR1 DFQATT, CDR2 SNEGSKA (reference sequence). The CDR3 consists of 14 residues. The trim removed 4 bases at V and 7 bases at J, leaving 7 bases unmatched. The CDR3 nucleotides are TGCAGTGCTACGGGGACTAGCGGGGCGAGAGAGCAGTACTTC. This encodes CSATGTSGAREQYF.

There are many counts of this clonotype. V usage is TRBV6-2 or TRBV6-3 and J usage is TRBJ1-1; a possible D gene is TRBD1 (6 bases). Trimming removed 8 bases from V and 9 bases from J, with 16 bases in between. Looked up from germline, CDR1 is MNHEY and CDR2 is SVGEGT. The CDR3 extends over 12 amino acids. CDR3 nucleotide sequence: TGTGCCAGCGCAGACTACAGGGAGAAAGCTTTCTTT. It encodes CASADYREKAFF.

This clonotype came up many times. The rearrangement uses TRBV29-1 and TRBJ1-2; no definite D call. Germline CDR1 and CDR2: SQVTM and ANQGSEA. Trimming stripped 7 bases from V and 2 bases from J, with 14 bases between. The CDR3 runs 13 residues. The CDR3 reads CSAFLPSNYGYTF. CDR3 nucleotide sequence: TGCAGCGCATTTCTCCCGTCCAACTATGGCTACACCTTC.

In this sample, this clonotype turned up many times. The chain uses TRBV12-3 or TRBV12-4 and TRBJ2-3, with 9 bases lining up with TRBD2. J gave up 0 bases and V 3 bases, and 10 bases lay outside the gene matches. The length of the CDR3 is 18 residues. CDR3 nucleotides: TGTGCCAGCAGTTTCCAGCGGGGGGCCCTACGTAGCACAGATACGCAGTATTTT. This translates into CASSFQRGALRSTDTQYF.

This clonotype has ten or more counts. V usage is TRBV25-1 and J usage is TRBJ2-2; 9 bases map to TRBD1. The CDR3 is 16 residues long. CDR1 and CDR2 from the germline V gene are MGHDK and SYGVNS. With V trimmed by 4 bases and J by 4 bases, 7 bases remained unmatched. The CDR3 DNA follows: TGTGCCAGCAGTGGTGGGACAGGGAGTATCACCGGGGAGCTGTTTTTT. Amino acids: CASSGGTGSITGELFF.

This clonotype was found many times. The rearrangement uses TRBV11-2 and TRBJ2-7; 8 bases agree with TRBD1. CDR1 is SGHAT, CDR2 FQNNGV, per germline. CDR3 length: 15 residues. V lost 3 bases, J lost 4 bases, and 8 bases stayed unmatched. This chain's CDR3 is CASSFGQGYGYEQYF. The CDR3 nucleotides read TGTGCCAGCAGCTTTGGACAGGGATACGGTTACGAGCAGTACTTC.

In its sample, this clonotype is medium-sized (0.01 to 0.1%). The chain combines TRBV10-3 with TRBJ1-6; weak D call: TRBD1 (5 bases). The V gene lost 7 bases and the J gene lost 7 bases, with 17 bases spanning the gap. CDR1 is ENHRY, CDR2 SYGVKD, per germline. The CDR3 covers 15 residues. CDR3 in DNA: TGTGCCATCAACCCCGGGACCCACGGCAATTCACCCCTCCACTTT. Protein product: CAINPGTHGNSPLHF.

In its sample, this clonotype was seen many times. The chain joins TRBV5-1 to TRBJ1-5, with D possibly TRBD1 on 5 matching bases. The CDR3 spans 15 residues. V gave up 0 bases and J gave up 4 bases, with 11 bases separating them. CDR1 is SGHRS and CDR2 is YFSETQ in the germline V gene. This chain's CDR3 is CASSLGDSPNQPQHF. The CDR3 DNA follows: TGCGCCAGCAGCTTGGGGGACTCTCCGAATCAGCCCCAGCATTTT.

This clonotype was recorded at least ten times. The rearrangement joins TRBV15 to TRBJ2-3; D is uncertain. V gave up 1 base and J gave up 1 base, with 3 bases separating them. Germline V gene sequence: CDR1 LNHNV, CDR2 YYDKDF (reference sequence). CDR3 length equals 13 residues. As DNA, the CDR3 is TGTGCCACCAGCAGAGCCGGCACAGATACGCAGTATTTT. Translating it yields CATSRAGTDTQYF.

This clonotype was detected ten times or more. The chain recombines TRBV27 with TRBJ2-1; 7 bases are shared with TRBD2. This CDR3 comprises 12 residues. The J segment lost 10 bases and the V segment lost 5 bases, leaving 5 bases of the junction unmatched. Looked up from germline, CDR1 is MNHEY and CDR2 is SMNVEV (reference sequence). CDR3 nucleotides: TGTGCCAGCAGTCTCGGGGGGACCGAGCAGTTCTTC. Amino acids: CASSLGGTEQFF.

This clonotype was seen many times. The chain combines TRBV20-1 with TRBJ2-2; D gene uncertain. The CDR3 is made up of 11 amino acids. Germline CDR1 and CDR2: DFQATT and SNEGSKA (reference sequence). The V end lost 5 bases, the J end lost 3 bases, and 4 bases lay between the germline ends. CDR3 region: CSAGDTGELFF. CDR3 nucleotides: TGCAGTGCTGGTGACACCGGGGAGCTGTTTTTT.

At least ten counts were recorded for this clonotype. The chain couples TRBV5-1 to TRBJ1-5; the D is unclear. The CDR3 spans 14 residues. Germline V gene data show CDR1 as SGHRS and CDR2 as YFSETQ. V lost 0 bases, J lost 6 bases, and 10 bases lay in between. DNA of the CDR3: TGCGCCAGCAGCTTGGCCGGGTACGGTCAGCCCCAGCATTTT. Its translation is CASSLAGYGQPQHF.

This clonotype was seen many times. The chain uses TRBV5-1 and TRBJ1-5; D gene unclear. This CDR3 contains 14 residues. Looked up from germline, CDR1 is SGHRS and CDR2 is YFSETQ. V was pared by 1 base and J by 4 bases, with 9 bases between. The CDR3 here is CASSLWPDNQPQHF. The CDR3 nucleotides read TGCGCCAGCAGCTTGTGGCCAGATAATCAGCCCCAGCATTTT. Full variable domain (remainder filled in from reference TRBV5-1 and TRBJ1-5): KAGVTQTPRYLIKTRGQQVTLSCSPISGHRSVSWYQQTPGQGLQFLFEYFSETQRNKGNFPGRFSGRQFSNSRSEMNVSTLELGDSALYLCASSLWPDNQPQHFGDGTRLSIL.

The table lists this clonotype with many counts. The chain employs TRBV2 and TRBJ2-1; TRBD1 aligns across 8 bases. Per germline, CDR1 SNHLY and CDR2 FYNNEI. Trimming cost V 6 bases and J 3 bases; bases outside gene matches: 7. CDR3 length: 15 residues. Here the CDR3 reads CASRLTGEGYNEQFF. The CDR3 coding sequence is TGTGCCAGCAGGCTGACAGGGGAAGGCTACAATGAGCAGTTCTTC.

Ten or more counts support this clonotype. The chain combines TRBV12-3 or TRBV12-4 with TRBJ1-2; 7 nucleotides match TRBD1. The CDR3 runs to 12 residues. Trimming removed 10 bases from V and 8 bases from J; junction bases left unmatched: 10. CDR3 protein: CATSGLGGGYTF. For the CDR3, the DNA is TGTGCCACCTCCGGGTTAGGGGGCGGCTACACCTTC.

At least ten counts were recorded for this clonotype. V usage is TRBV29-1 and J usage is TRBJ1-1; D not resolved. V dropped 3 bases and J dropped 4 bases, with 21 bases sitting between them. CDR3 size: 16 residues. Germline assignment: CDR1 SQVTM and CDR2 ANQGSEA. DNA of the CDR3: TGCAGCGTTGAGGGCCCAGACCGAAGATTTGGCACTGAAGCTTTCTTT. Translation gives CSVEGPDRRFGTEAFF.

Only one count was recorded for this clonotype. The J gene is TRBJ2-5, the V gene TRBV20-1; D is ambiguous. The CDR3 loop spans 15 amino acids. The germline CDR1 and CDR2 sequences are DFQATT and SNEGSKA (reference sequence). V was trimmed by 4 bases and J by 8 bases, leaving 23 bases between them. Here the CDR3 reads CSANLGAPVTLTQYF. CDR3 DNA: TGCAGTGCTAACCTCGGAGCGCCAGTTACGTTAACCCAGTACTTC.

This clonotype occurred many times. The rearrangement links TRBV24-1 to TRBJ2-3; D unclear. CDR1 is KGHDR, CDR2 SFDVKD, per germline. The CDR3 covers 16 residues. Trimming cost V 1 base and J 4 bases, with 14 bases left between them. In nucleotides, the CDR3 is TGTGCCACCAGTGATTTTCGGGCCCCGACCGCAGATACGCAGTATTTT. Translation gives CATSDFRAPTADTQYF.

This clonotype was counted many times. In nucleotides, the CDR3 is TGCAGTGCCCCCGATGGGGGACGCGGGGGAGAGACCCAGTACTTC. Translated: CSAPDGGRGGETQYF. This sequence joins TRBV20-1 and TRBJ2-5, with 7 bases identical to TRBD2. The germline V gene has CDR1 DFQATT and CDR2 SNEGSKA (reference sequence). The length of the CDR3 is 15 residues. Trimming took 6 bases from V and 4 from J; bases not matched to a gene: 14.

In this sample, this clonotype turned up many times. The CDR3 DNA follows: TGCAGTGCGGCCGGGACTAGCGGGGGGGCCGGAGAGACCCAGTACTTC. Translation gives CSAAGTSGGAGETQYF. The gene calls are TRBV20-1 and TRBJ2-5; 16 positions agree with TRBD2. There are 16 residues in the CDR3. After removal of 6 bases from V and 4 bases from J, the junction contained 8 bases not matched to a gene. Germline V gene lookup returns CDR1 DFQATT and CDR2 SNEGSKA (reference sequence).

This clonotype has a count of ten or more. CDR3 in DNA: TGTGCCAGCACCAAAGGGACTGAAGCTTTCTTT. This codes for CASTKGTEAFF. The chain recombines TRBV6-5 with TRBJ1-1; no reliable D call. Trimming removed 7 bases at V and 5 bases at J, with 8 bases between. The CDR3 has 11 residues. CDR1 and CDR2 (germline): MNHEY, SVGAGI.

This clonotype has only a few counts. The rearrangement joins TRBV20-1 to TRBJ2-5; 9 nucleotides line up with TRBD1. Germline CDR1 and CDR2: DFQATT and SNEGSKA (reference sequence). V lost 0 bases and J lost 5; bases outside the gene matches: 1. This CDR3 has 13 amino acids. CDR3 coding DNA: TGCAGTGCTAGAGACGACAGGGGGGAGACCCAGTACTTC. Amino acid sequence: CSARDDRGETQYF.

V usage is TRBV6-2 or TRBV6-3 and J usage is TRBJ1-5; D remains ambiguous. The CDR3 runs 14 residues. Germline V lookup: CDR1 MNHEY, CDR2 SVGEGT. The CDR3: CVSNRDGVDQPQHF. CDR3 DNA: TGTGTCAGTAATAGAGATGGCGTGGATCAGCCCCAGCATTTT.

In its sample, this clonotype was seen many times. This chain links TRBV7-9 with TRBJ1-5; possible D gene TRBD1, 6 bases. CDR3 size: 17 residues. The germline gives CDR1 SEHNR, CDR2 FQNEAQ (reference sequence). Trimming took off 1 base at V and 0 bases at J, with 13 bases between the two ends. DNA of the CDR3: TGTGCCAGCAGCTTAGAGCCCGGCAGGGGTAGCAATCAGCCCCAGCATTTT. It specifies CASSLEPGRGSNQPQHF. Looking up the rest from reference TRBV7-9 and TRBJ1-5 gives the full variable domain: DTGVSQNPRHKITKRGQNVTFRCDPISEHNRLYWYRQTLGQGPEFLTYFQNEAQLEKSRLLSDRFSAERPKGSFSTLEIQRTEQGDSAMYLCASSLEPGRGSNQPQHFGDGTRLSIL.